This T cell receptor beta chain was sequenced during a study of low-dose radiotherapy and immunotherapy resistance in tumors. As to time point: before trial treatment. Donors received nivolumab, ipilimumab, aspirin, low-dose cyclophosphamide and low-dose radiotherapy. This clonotype was seen many times. The CDR3 length is 15 residues. V was clipped by 6 bases and J by 6 bases; unmatched bases: 11. CDR1 and CDR2 from the germline V gene are PRHDT and FYEKMQ (reference sequence). First-strand cDNA used TRAV- and TRBV-specific primers, covering alpha and beta chains. Amplification of TCRs used a constant-region primer and V-primer adapter for 20 PCR cycles. MiXCR was run by TCRdb on the reads, yielding one entry per CDR3 protein. The table shows around 68,000 distinct CDR3 sequences, with about 26% occurring only once.

Source: PBMCs, taken before treatment. The receptor was isolated from a male donor with rectosigmoid adenocarcinoma. The chain links TRBV13 to TRBJ2-1, with 7 positions matching TRBD2. CDR3 region: CASRPELTGGNEQFF. The CDR3 bases are TGTGCCAGCAGGCCGGAGCTGACGGGGGGCAATGAGCAGTTCTTC.